This T cell receptor beta chain stems from a study of shared clonotypes between healthy human individuals. Study-level background: A donor's plate count was three for CD4 naive and three for CD4 memory; CD8 naive had two and CD8 memory one.

Memory CD4+ cells were the fraction left after CD45RA+ naive selection. TCRdb's table, derived via immunoSEQ multiplex PCR, lists solely in-frame clones and lacks some. The table records a few million clones, approximately 96% of them present only once. Note on this clone: As yet, its antigen is unknown.

Study outcomes and limitations: Naive subsets, compared against memory subsets, generally had larger estimated richness values. It was observed that about 5% of naive CD4 clonotypes were shared across several donors.

The CDR3 runs 14 residues. V was cut by 3 bases and J by 5 bases, with 13 bases left in between. CDR1 is MDHEN and CDR2 is SYDVKM in the germline V gene. Sample: naive CD4+ T cells sorted from blood. The subset was: CD45RA+ positively selected. This clonotype originated in a man aged 18 to 30 in good health. This chain uses TRBV28 with TRBJ1-2; D is unresolved. CDR3 sequence (DNA): TGTGCCAGCAGTTTCCGGGAGGGTTCGTATGGCTACACCTTC. Residues: CASSFREGSYGYTF.